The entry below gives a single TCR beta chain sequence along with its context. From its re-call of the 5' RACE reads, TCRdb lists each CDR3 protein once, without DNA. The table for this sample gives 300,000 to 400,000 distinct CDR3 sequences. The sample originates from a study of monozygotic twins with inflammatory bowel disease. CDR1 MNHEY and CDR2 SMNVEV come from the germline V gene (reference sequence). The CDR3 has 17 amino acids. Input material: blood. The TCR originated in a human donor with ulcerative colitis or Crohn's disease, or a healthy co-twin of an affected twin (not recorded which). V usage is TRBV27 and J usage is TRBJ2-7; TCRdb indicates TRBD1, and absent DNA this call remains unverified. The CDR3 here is CASSLSWGTNRAYEQYF.